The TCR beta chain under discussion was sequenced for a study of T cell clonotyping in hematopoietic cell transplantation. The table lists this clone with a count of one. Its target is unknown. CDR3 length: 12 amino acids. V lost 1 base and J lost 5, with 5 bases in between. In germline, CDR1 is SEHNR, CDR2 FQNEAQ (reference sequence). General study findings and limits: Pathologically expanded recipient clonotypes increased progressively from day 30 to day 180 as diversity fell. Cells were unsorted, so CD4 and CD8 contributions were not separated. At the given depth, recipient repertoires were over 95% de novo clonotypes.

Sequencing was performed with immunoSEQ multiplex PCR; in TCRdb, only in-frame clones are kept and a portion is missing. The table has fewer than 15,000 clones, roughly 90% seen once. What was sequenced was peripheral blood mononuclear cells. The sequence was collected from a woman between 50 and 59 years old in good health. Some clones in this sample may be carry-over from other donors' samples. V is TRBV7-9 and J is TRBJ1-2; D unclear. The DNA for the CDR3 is TGTGCCAGCAGCTTAGACAGTTATGGCTACACCTTC. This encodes CASSLDSYGYTF.